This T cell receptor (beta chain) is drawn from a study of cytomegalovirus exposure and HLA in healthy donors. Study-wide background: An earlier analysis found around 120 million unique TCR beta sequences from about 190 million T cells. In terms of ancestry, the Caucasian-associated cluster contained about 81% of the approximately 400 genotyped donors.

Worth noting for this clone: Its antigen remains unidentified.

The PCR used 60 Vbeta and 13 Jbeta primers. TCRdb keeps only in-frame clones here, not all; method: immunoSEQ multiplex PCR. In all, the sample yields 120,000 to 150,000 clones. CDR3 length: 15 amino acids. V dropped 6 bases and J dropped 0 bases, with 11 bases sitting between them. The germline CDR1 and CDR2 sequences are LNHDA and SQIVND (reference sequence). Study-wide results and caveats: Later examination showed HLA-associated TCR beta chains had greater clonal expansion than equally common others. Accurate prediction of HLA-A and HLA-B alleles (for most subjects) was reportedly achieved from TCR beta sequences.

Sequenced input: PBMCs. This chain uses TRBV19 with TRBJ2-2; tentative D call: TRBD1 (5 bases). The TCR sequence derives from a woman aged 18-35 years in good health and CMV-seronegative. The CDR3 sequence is CASRQTASNTGELFF. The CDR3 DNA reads TGTGCCAGTAGGCAGACAGCCTCGAACACCGGGGAGCTGTTTTTT.